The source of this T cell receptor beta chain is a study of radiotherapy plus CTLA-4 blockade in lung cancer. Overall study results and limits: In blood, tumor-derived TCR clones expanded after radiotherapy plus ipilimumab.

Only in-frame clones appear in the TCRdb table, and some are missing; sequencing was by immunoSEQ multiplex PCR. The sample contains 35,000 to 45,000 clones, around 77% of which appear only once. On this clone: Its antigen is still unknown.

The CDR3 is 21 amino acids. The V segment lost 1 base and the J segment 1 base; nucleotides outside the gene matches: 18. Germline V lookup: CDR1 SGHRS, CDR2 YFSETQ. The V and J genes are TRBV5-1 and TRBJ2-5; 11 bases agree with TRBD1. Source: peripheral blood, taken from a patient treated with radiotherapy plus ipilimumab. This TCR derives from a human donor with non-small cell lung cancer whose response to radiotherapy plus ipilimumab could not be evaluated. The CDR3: CASSLSLVRTGGPGVQETQYF. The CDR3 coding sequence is TGCGCCAGCAGCTTGAGCTTGGTGAGGACAGGGGGCCCGGGGGTCCAAGAGACCCAGTACTTC. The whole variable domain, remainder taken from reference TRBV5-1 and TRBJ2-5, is KAGVTQTPRYLIKTRGQQVTLSCSPISGHRSVSWYQQTPGQGLQFLFEYFSETQRNKGNFPGRFSGRQFSNSRSEMNVSTLELGDSALYLCASSLSLVRTGGPGVQETQYFGPGTRLLVL.